These T cell receptor beta chains were read from a single sample in a study of T cell repertoires in cytomegalovirus infection. These receptors have no known antigen. TCRdb analysed the reads with MiXCR anew, one entry per CDR3 protein. The sample shows approximately 600,000 distinct CDR3 sequences, 40% of them seen only once. The sample here was cultured PBMCs, taken from culture after CMV antigen stimulation. All receptors come from a human donor in good health (CMV status not recorded). Some clones in this sample may be carry-over from other donors' samples. The CDR3 runs from the conserved cysteine through the conserved F or W. A D gene is named only where the DNA matches it firmly. Clone size is shown for a subset of rows, as once, few, many or a class of expanded clone.

CDR3 length	clone size	D gene	J gene	V gene	CDR3 DNA	CDR3 protein
15	NA	NA	TRBJ1-6	TRBV11-2	TGTGCCAGCAGCCCGAGGACAGTATATAATTCACCCCTCCACTTT	CASSPRTVYNSPLHF
14	NA	NA	TRBJ2-7	TRBV12-3/TRBV12-4	TGTGCCAGCACCTCATGGGCCACTAGAGGCGAGCAGTACTTC	CASTSWATRGEQYF
13	few	NA	TRBJ2-1	TRBV7-6	TGTGCCAGCAGCTCCTGGGGCGACAATGAGCAGTTCTTC	CASSSWGDNEQFF
15	once	NA	TRBJ2-2	TRBV7-2	TGTGCCAACAGCTTTGGGGTAGGGTACACCGGGGAGCTGTTTTTT	CANSFGVGYTGELFF
21	NA	TRBD2	TRBJ2-1	TRBV11-2	TGTGCCAGCAGCCTATTTCGGTCTGGGGGGACTAGCGGGAGGCCCTACAATGAGCAGTTCTTC	CASSLFRSGGTSGRPYNEQFF
17	few	NA	TRBJ2-6	TRBV6-2/TRBV6-3	TGTGCCAGCACCAAACGGTCGTCTGGCTCTGGGGCCAACGTCCTGACTTTC	CASTKRSSGSGANVLTF
14	NA	NA	TRBJ2-1	TRBV7-9	TGTGCCAGCAGGATCTGGGGGGCGGAGAATGAGCAGTTCTTC	CASRIWGAENEQFF
18	NA	NA	TRBJ2-5	TRBV3-1	TGTGCCAGCAGCCAAGCCGTCCTATCTCGGGGCTTACAAGAGACCCAGTACTTC	CASSQAVLSRGLQETQYF
16	few	NA	TRBJ2-4	TRBV12-3/TRBV12-4	TGTGCCAGCAGTTTTCGAGGAGGGCCAACCAAAAACATTCAGTACTTC	CASSFRGGPTKNIQYF
16	once	NA	TRBJ2-1	TRBV19	TGTGCCAGTAGCGGGCTTACGCAGATGATAGACAATGAGCAGTTCTTC	CASSGLTQMIDNEQFF
14	few	TRBD1	TRBJ2-5	TRBV7-6	TGTGCCAGCAGTCCCGGGACAGGGGTAGAGACCCAGTACTTC	CASSPGTGVETQYF
11	once	NA	TRBJ1-1	TRBV20-1	TGCAGTGCTAACAGAAACACTGAAGCTTTCTTT	CSANRNTEAFF
17	NA	TRBD1	TRBJ1-1	TRBV7-9	TGTGCCAGCAGCCCTAGGATCCGGGACAGGGGGAACACTGAAGCTTTCTTT	CASSPRIRDRGNTEAFF
11	NA	NA	TRBJ2-7	TRBV10-3	TGTGCCATCATAAGGTCAAACGAGCAGTACTTC	CAIIRSNEQYF
16	NA	TRBD1	TRBJ1-2	TRBV12-5	TGTGCTAGTGGTTCGCTGGACAGGGGTCTAGGCTATGGCTACACCTTC	CASGSLDRGLGYGYTF
15	NA	TRBD1	TRBJ1-4	TRBV7-1	TGTGCCAGCAGCGCCGGGACAGGGATCAATGAAAAACTGTTTTTT	CASSAGTGINEKLFF
14	NA	NA	TRBJ2-7	TRBV7-8	TGTGCCAGCAGCCCCCGGGCAGCGCGCTACGAGCAGTACTTC	CASSPRAARYEQYF